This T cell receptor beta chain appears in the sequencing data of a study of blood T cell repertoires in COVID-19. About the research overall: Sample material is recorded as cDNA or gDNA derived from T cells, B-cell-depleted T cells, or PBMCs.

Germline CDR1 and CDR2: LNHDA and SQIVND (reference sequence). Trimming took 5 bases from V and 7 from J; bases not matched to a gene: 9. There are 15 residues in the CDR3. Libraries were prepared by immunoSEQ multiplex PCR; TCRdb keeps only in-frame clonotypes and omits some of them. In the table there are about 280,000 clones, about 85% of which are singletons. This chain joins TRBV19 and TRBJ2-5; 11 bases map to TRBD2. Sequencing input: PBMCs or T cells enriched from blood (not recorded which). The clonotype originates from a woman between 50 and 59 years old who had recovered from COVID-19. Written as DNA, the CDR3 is TGTGCCAGTAGTTTTAGCGGGAGGGCCAAGGGGACCCAGTACTTC. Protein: CASSFSGRAKGTQYF.